This TCR beta chain was sequenced in a study of identical twins. Each CDR3 protein gets one entry after TCRdb re-called the 5' RACE reads with MiXCR. The sample lists 510,000 or so distinct CDR3 sequences; approximately 16% were seen once. Whole-study findings and limits: While abundant cord blood beta clonotypes carried fewer insertions, memory repertoires showed no such pattern. Within monozygotic twins, out-of-frame TCR alpha sharing was underestimated by the models. Among out-of-frame alpha sequences shared by twins, low generation probability occurred in excess.

This clonotype has a handful of counts. Its antigen is currently unknown. The same data also contributed to another study, on yellow fever vaccine responses in identical twins.

Sequences were obtained from CD4+ T cells sorted from blood. This sequence originates from a woman between 18 and 30 years old in good health.

As DNA, the CDR3 is TGCAGTGCTAGAGATCAACTAACTGGGGTCTCACCCCTCCACTTT. Protein sequence: CSARDQLTGVSPLHF. V and J are TRBV20-1 and TRBJ1-6; D not resolved. The CDR3 extends over 15 amino acids. V lost 0 bases, J lost 10 bases, and 16 bases lay in between. The germline V gene encodes CDR1 DFQATT and CDR2 SNEGSKA (reference sequence).